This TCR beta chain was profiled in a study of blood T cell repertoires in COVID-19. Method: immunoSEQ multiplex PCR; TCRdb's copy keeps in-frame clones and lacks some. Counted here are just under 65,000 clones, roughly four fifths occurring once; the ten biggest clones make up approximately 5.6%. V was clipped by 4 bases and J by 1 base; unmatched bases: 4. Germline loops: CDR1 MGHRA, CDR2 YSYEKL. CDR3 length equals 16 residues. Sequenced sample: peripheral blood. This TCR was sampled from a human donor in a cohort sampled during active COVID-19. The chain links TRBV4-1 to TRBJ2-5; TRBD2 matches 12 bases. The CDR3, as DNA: TGCGCCAGCAGCCTGGAGGGACTAGCGGGCCAAGAGACCCAGTACTTC. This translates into CASSLEGLAGQETQYF.